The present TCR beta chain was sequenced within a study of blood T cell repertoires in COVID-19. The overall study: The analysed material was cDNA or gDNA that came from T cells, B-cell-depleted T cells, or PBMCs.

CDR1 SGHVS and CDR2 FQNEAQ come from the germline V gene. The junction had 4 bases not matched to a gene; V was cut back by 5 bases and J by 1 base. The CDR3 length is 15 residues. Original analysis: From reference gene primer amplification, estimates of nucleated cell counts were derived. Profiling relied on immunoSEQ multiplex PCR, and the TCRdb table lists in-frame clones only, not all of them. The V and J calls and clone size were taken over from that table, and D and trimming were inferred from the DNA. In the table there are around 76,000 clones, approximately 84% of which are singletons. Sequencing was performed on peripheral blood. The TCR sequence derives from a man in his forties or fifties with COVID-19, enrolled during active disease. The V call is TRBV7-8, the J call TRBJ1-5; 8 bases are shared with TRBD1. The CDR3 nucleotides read TGTGCCAGCAGCAAAAGGACAGGGAGCAATCAGCCCCAGCATTTT. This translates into CASSKRTGSNQPQHF.